A selection of T cell receptor beta chains follows, all from one sample in a study of CD8+ T cells in alopecia areata. Measured with immunoSEQ multiplex PCR; TCRdb has only the in-frame clones, and not every one. The table lists approximately 130,000 clones, approximately 57% of them singletons. The starting material was CD4+ T cells sorted from blood, obtained at week 4, from a patient treated with tofacitinib. These receptor sequences come from a human donor with alopecia areata. The CDR3 runs from the conserved cysteine through the conserved F or W. The D gene is left open where the match is weak. Clone size is stated in some rows and not others, as once, few, many or a class when expanded.

d_call: TRBD1; clone_size: -; j_call: TRBJ1-1; v_call: TRBV5-1; cdr3_aa: CASSLTGGYDTEAFF; cdr3_nt: TGCGCCAGCAGCTTGACAGGGGGCTACGACACTGAAGCTTTCTTT
d_call: TRBD2; clone_size: -; j_call: TRBJ2-5; v_call: TRBV11-1; cdr3_aa: CASSSGTSGNPTMGETQYF; cdr3_nt: TGTGCCAGCAGCTCGGGGACTAGCGGCAATCCAACCATGGGAGAGACCCAGTACTTC
d_call: -; clone_size: -; j_call: TRBJ1-5; v_call: TRBV19; cdr3_aa: CASSSGYGNQPQHF; cdr3_nt: TGTGCCAGTAGTTCGGGGTATGGCAATCAGCCCCAGCATTTT
d_call: TRBD1; clone_size: -; j_call: TRBJ1-2; v_call: TRBV7-2; cdr3_aa: CASRKGGTEFYGYTF; cdr3_nt: TGTGCCAGCAGAAAAGGGGGCACCGAGTTCTATGGCTACACCTTC
d_call: -; clone_size: -; j_call: TRBJ2-2; v_call: TRBV7-3; cdr3_aa: CASSLVRNTGELFF; cdr3_nt: TGTGCCAGCAGCTTAGTTAGAAACACCGGGGAGCTGTTTTTT
d_call: -; clone_size: -; j_call: TRBJ2-2; v_call: TRBV27; cdr3_aa: CASLSVITGELFF; cdr3_nt: TGTGCCAGCCTTAGCGTAATCACCGGGGAGCTGTTTTTT
d_call: TRBD1; clone_size: few; j_call: TRBJ1-5; v_call: TRBV2; cdr3_aa: CASGRDRGDQPQHF; cdr3_nt: TGTGCCAGCGGCCGGGACAGGGGAGATCAGCCCCAGCATTTT
d_call: TRBD1; clone_size: few; j_call: TRBJ1-3; v_call: TRBV5-4; cdr3_aa: CASSLGTGFSSGNTIYF; cdr3_nt: TGTGCCAGCAGCCTCGGGACAGGGTTTAGTTCTGGAAACACCATATATTTT
d_call: -; clone_size: -; j_call: TRBJ2-7; v_call: TRBV19; cdr3_aa: CASSSQRDEQYF; cdr3_nt: TGTGCCAGTAGTTCCCAAAGGGACGAGCAGTACTTC
d_call: -; clone_size: few; j_call: TRBJ2-5; v_call: TRBV11-2; cdr3_aa: CASSPSARVFSETQYF; cdr3_nt: TGTGCCAGCAGCCCATCCGCCAGGGTCTTCAGCGAGACCCAGTACTTC
d_call: -; clone_size: -; j_call: TRBJ2-4; v_call: TRBV10-3; cdr3_aa: CAISESSGDMNIQYF; cdr3_nt: TGTGCCATCAGTGAGTCCTCGGGAGACATGAACATTCAGTACTTC
d_call: -; clone_size: once; j_call: TRBJ2-1; v_call: TRBV27; cdr3_aa: CASGQWSGNEQFF; cdr3_nt: TGTGCCAGTGGACAGTGGTCAGGCAATGAGCAGTTCTTC
d_call: TRBD1; clone_size: -; j_call: TRBJ2-5; v_call: TRBV29-1; cdr3_aa: CSVAGTDQETQYF; cdr3_nt: TGCAGCGTAGCAGGGACAGATCAAGAGACCCAGTACTTC
d_call: -; clone_size: -; j_call: TRBJ2-5; v_call: TRBV7-2; cdr3_aa: CASSSITLGTQYF; cdr3_nt: TGTGCCAGCAGCTCCATCACACTAGGGACCCAGTACTTC
d_call: TRBD2; clone_size: -; j_call: TRBJ2-7; v_call: TRBV29-1; cdr3_aa: CSVAGEGLWEQYF; cdr3_nt: TGCAGCGTAGCGGGGGAGGGCCTGTGGGAGCAGTACTTC
d_call: TRBD1; clone_size: once; j_call: TRBJ1-2; v_call: TRBV7-3; cdr3_aa: CASSPNAIGQGGYTF; cdr3_nt: TGTGCCAGCAGCCCGAATGCGATTGGACAGGGCGGCTACACCTTC
d_call: -; clone_size: -; j_call: TRBJ1-1; v_call: TRBV30; cdr3_aa: CAWSRANEAFF; cdr3_nt: TGTGCCTGGAGTCGGGCAAATGAAGCTTTCTTT
d_call: -; clone_size: -; j_call: TRBJ2-5; v_call: TRBV29-1; cdr3_aa: CSVELASHQETQYF; cdr3_nt: TGCAGCGTAGAGCTAGCGAGTCACCAAGAGACCCAGTACTTC
d_call: -; clone_size: once; j_call: TRBJ2-2; v_call: TRBV2; cdr3_aa: CASSVRGNTGELFF; cdr3_nt: TGTGCCAGCAGTGTCAGGGGCAACACCGGGGAGCTGTTTTTT
d_call: -; clone_size: -; j_call: TRBJ2-7; v_call: TRBV9; cdr3_aa: CASSVGGVGEQYF; cdr3_nt: TGTGCCAGCAGCGTAGGGGGAGTTGGGGAGCAGTACTTC
d_call: -; clone_size: -; j_call: TRBJ2-5; v_call: TRBV6-6; cdr3_aa: CASTLGEGGRETQYF; cdr3_nt: TGTGCCAGCACCCTAGGCGAGGGGGGGCGAGAGACCCAGTACTTC
d_call: -; clone_size: few; j_call: TRBJ1-2; v_call: TRBV27; cdr3_aa: CANNLLGLRGYTF; cdr3_nt: TGTGCCAACAATTTATTAGGACTCAGGGGCTACACCTTC
d_call: -; clone_size: -; j_call: TRBJ2-5; v_call: TRBV29-1; cdr3_aa: CSVALQETQYF; cdr3_nt: TGCAGCGTTGCACTACAAGAGACCCAGTACTTC
d_call: TRBD2; clone_size: -; j_call: TRBJ2-4; v_call: TRBV15; cdr3_aa: CATSRAGGGPKNIQYF; cdr3_nt: TGTGCCACCAGCAGGGCTGGCGGGGGGCCCAAAAACATTCAGTACTTC
d_call: -; clone_size: -; j_call: TRBJ2-1; v_call: TRBV30; cdr3_aa: CAWSEESGSLRFF; cdr3_nt: TGTGCCTGGAGTGAAGAAAGCGGGTCTCTCCGGTTCTTC
d_call: -; clone_size: few; j_call: TRBJ2-7; v_call: TRBV5-1; cdr3_aa: CASSLGGVQEQYF; cdr3_nt: TGCGCCAGCAGCTTGGGGGGCGTACAGGAGCAGTACTTC
d_call: TRBD2; clone_size: -; j_call: TRBJ2-5; v_call: TRBV2; cdr3_aa: CASSTGTSGVETQYF; cdr3_nt: TGTGCCAGCAGTACCGGGACTAGCGGGGTGGAGACCCAGTACTTC
d_call: -; clone_size: -; j_call: TRBJ1-5; v_call: TRBV4-1; cdr3_aa: CASSQGMEGNQPQHF; cdr3_nt: TGCGCCAGCAGCCAAGGAATGGAAGGCAATCAGCCCCAGCATTTT
d_call: -; clone_size: -; j_call: TRBJ1-6; v_call: TRBV2; cdr3_aa: CASTPRDNYSPLHF; cdr3_nt: TGTGCCAGCACCCCCCGGGATAACTATTCACCCCTCCACTTT
d_call: -; clone_size: -; j_call: TRBJ2-1; v_call: TRBV5-6; cdr3_aa: CASTFREGRDNEQFF; cdr3_nt: TGTGCCAGCACCTTTCGAGAGGGTAGGGACAATGAGCAGTTCTTC
d_call: TRBD2; clone_size: -; j_call: TRBJ2-5; v_call: TRBV11-2; cdr3_aa: CASSLRREGRKETQYF; cdr3_nt: TGTGCCAGCAGCTTACGTCGGGAGGGCCGGAAAGAGACCCAGTACTTC
d_call: -; clone_size: -; j_call: TRBJ2-5; v_call: TRBV28; cdr3_aa: CASHPVIGETQYF; cdr3_nt: TGTGCCAGCCACCCCGTGATTGGGGAGACCCAGTACTTC
d_call: -; clone_size: -; j_call: TRBJ2-5; v_call: TRBV20-1; cdr3_aa: CSVVRKAQYF; cdr3_nt: TGCAGTGTAGTGCGGAAGGCCCAGTACTTC
d_call: -; clone_size: -; j_call: TRBJ2-1; v_call: TRBV27; cdr3_aa: CASSSRHYNEQFF; cdr3_nt: TGTGCCAGCAGTTCCCGACACTACAATGAGCAGTTCTTC
d_call: TRBD1; clone_size: few; j_call: TRBJ1-1; v_call: TRBV29-1; cdr3_aa: CSVGVTGVATEAFF; cdr3_nt: TGCAGCGTTGGGGTGACAGGGGTCGCCACTGAAGCTTTCTTT
d_call: -; clone_size: -; j_call: TRBJ2-1; v_call: TRBV9; cdr3_aa: CASAAGGVVLNEQFF; cdr3_nt: TGTGCCAGCGCCGCAGGGGGGGTAGTGCTCAATGAGCAGTTCTTC
d_call: -; clone_size: few; j_call: TRBJ1-2; v_call: TRBV30; cdr3_aa: CAWRDGRGYTF; cdr3_nt: TGTGCCTGGCGTGACGGGAGGGGCTACACCTTC
d_call: -; clone_size: -; j_call: TRBJ2-5; v_call: TRBV19; cdr3_aa: CASSLGQPFRETQYF; cdr3_nt: TGTGCCAGTAGTCTTGGACAGCCCTTCCGGGAGACCCAGTACTTC
d_call: TRBD1; clone_size: -; j_call: TRBJ2-4; v_call: TRBV28; cdr3_aa: CASSSQDRVGNIQYF; cdr3_nt: TGTGCCAGCAGTTCGCAGGACAGGGTGGGAAACATTCAGTACTTC
d_call: -; clone_size: few; j_call: TRBJ1-1; v_call: TRBV19; cdr3_aa: CASSRGSGTHNTEAFF; cdr3_nt: TGTGCCAGTAGTAGAGGGTCCGGGACACATAACACTGAAGCTTTCTTT
d_call: -; clone_size: -; j_call: TRBJ1-1; v_call: TRBV23-1; cdr3_aa: CASSQSRGISPEAFF; cdr3_nt: TGCGCCAGCAGTCAATCGCGGGGGATATCGCCTGAAGCTTTCTTT
d_call: TRBD1; clone_size: -; j_call: TRBJ1-2; v_call: TRBV4-1; cdr3_aa: CASSNTGDYGYTF; cdr3_nt: TGCGCCAGCAGCAATACAGGGGACTATGGCTACACCTTC
d_call: TRBD2; clone_size: -; j_call: TRBJ2-3; v_call: TRBV29-1; cdr3_aa: CSVDSFEAGGTDTQYF; cdr3_nt: TGCAGCGTCGACTCTTTTGAGGCGGGAGGCACAGATACGCAGTATTTT
d_call: -; clone_size: -; j_call: TRBJ2-5; v_call: TRBV7-2; cdr3_aa: CASSTSWGRREQYF; cdr3_nt: TGTGCCAGCAGCACCAGCTGGGGAAGGAGGGAGCAGTACTTC
d_call: TRBD2; clone_size: -; j_call: TRBJ2-5; v_call: TRBV7-2; cdr3_aa: CASAAGGRETQYF; cdr3_nt: TGTGCCAGCGCCGCGGGAGGGCGGGAGACCCAGTACTTC
d_call: -; clone_size: -; j_call: TRBJ2-1; v_call: TRBV29-1; cdr3_aa: CSARLMEQFF; cdr3_nt: TGCAGCGCCCGACTTATGGAGCAGTTCTTC
d_call: -; clone_size: few; j_call: TRBJ1-2; v_call: TRBV29-1; cdr3_aa: CSVLSTESNYGYTF; cdr3_nt: TGCAGCGTCCTATCGACAGAGAGTAACTATGGCTACACCTTC
d_call: -; clone_size: -; j_call: TRBJ2-7; v_call: TRBV9; cdr3_aa: CASSVEPTGWTYEQYF; cdr3_nt: TGTGCCAGCAGCGTAGAACCGACAGGTTGGACCTACGAGCAGTACTTC
d_call: TRBD2; clone_size: -; j_call: TRBJ2-1; v_call: TRBV10-3; cdr3_aa: CAISPESGRASYNEQFF; cdr3_nt: TGTGCCATCAGCCCCGAGTCAGGGAGGGCATCCTACAATGAGCAGTTCTTC
d_call: TRBD2; clone_size: few; j_call: TRBJ2-1; v_call: TRBV29-1; cdr3_aa: CSVGVAGDYNEQFF; cdr3_nt: TGCAGCGTTGGCGTAGCGGGAGACTACAATGAGCAGTTCTTC
d_call: -; clone_size: -; j_call: TRBJ2-1; v_call: TRBV29-1; cdr3_aa: CSVEYIGQGIEQFF; cdr3_nt: TGCAGCGTTGAATATATCGGGCAGGGAATTGAGCAGTTCTTC
d_call: TRBD1; clone_size: -; j_call: TRBJ1-1; v_call: TRBV10-3; cdr3_aa: CAISERGTGGGTEAFF; cdr3_nt: TGTGCCATCAGCGAAAGAGGGACAGGGGGTGGCACTGAAGCTTTCTTT
d_call: TRBD2; clone_size: few; j_call: TRBJ2-7; v_call: TRBV28; cdr3_aa: CATKGLAGGRLDEQYF; cdr3_nt: TGTGCCACCAAAGGACTAGCGGGAGGGAGGCTCGACGAGCAGTACTTC
d_call: TRBD1; clone_size: once; j_call: TRBJ2-7; v_call: TRBV7-9; cdr3_aa: CASSLEAGRQGSYEQYF; cdr3_nt: TGTGCCAGCAGCTTAGAAGCTGGAAGACAGGGATCCTACGAGCAGTACTTC
d_call: TRBD1; clone_size: -; j_call: TRBJ1-2; v_call: TRBV30; cdr3_aa: CAWIGQAYGYTF; cdr3_nt: TGTGCCTGGATTGGACAGGCCTATGGCTACACCTTC